Below, 22 T cell receptor beta chains from the same sample are listed, as sequenced in a study of regulatory T cells in long-lasting Graves disease. Indicated time point: newly diagnosed GD, antithyroid drugs for less than 3 months. The authors made the TCR library using RNA they extracted from PBMCs. Assembly of TCR beta libraries relied on iRepertoire HTBI primers together with Arm-PCR of CDR3 regions. TCRdb re-called the multiplex PCR reads with MiXCR, one entry per CDR3 protein. The sample has around 250,000 distinct CDR3 sequences; under 20% are singletons. A further study also used this sample, focusing on T cells in Graves' hyperthyroidism and ophthalmopathy.

The material was peripheral blood mononuclear cells (PBMCs), obtained at new diagnosis, from a patient treated with antithyroid drugs. The receptors here all came from a woman under 40 with Graves disease.

This clonotype was observed at least ten times. The chain combines TRBV11-3 with TRBJ2-5; TRBD2 matches 10 bases. The CDR3 is 17 residues long. CDR1 and CDR2 from the germline V gene are SGHNT and YENEEA. V shed 2 bases, J shed 5 bases, and the junction held 11 bases outside the gene matches. DNA of the CDR3: TGTGCCAGCAGCTTATACCTAGCGGGGGTACTTTGGGAGACCCAGTACTTC. Protein product: CASSLYLAGVLWETQYF.

A note on this clonotype: This may arise from a read error, as a much more abundant clone is one base away. CDR3: CASSESKGALNTEAFF. The CDR3 DNA reads as TGTGCCAGCAGTGAGTCAAAGGGGGCGCTGAATACTGAAGCTTTCTTT. V and J are TRBV6-1 and TRBJ1-1; 7 bases agree with TRBD1. Germline CDR1 and CDR2: MNHNS and SASEGT. The CDR3 sequence is 16 residues long.

This clonotype was seen only a few times. The V call is TRBV7-6, the J call TRBJ1-6; D is undetermined. Germline CDR1 SGHVS, CDR2 FNYEAQ. Trimming stripped 1 base from V and 7 bases from J, with 5 bases between. The CDR3 length is 13 residues. As DNA, the CDR3 is TGTGCCAGCAGCTTAGAAGGGAATTCACCCCTCCACTTT. Translation gives CASSLEGNSPLHF.

This clonotype was counted ten times or more. The rearrangement uses TRBV20-1 and TRBJ2-1; 11 bases line up with TRBD2. V lost 1 base and J lost 8; bases outside the gene matches: 7. The CDR3 is 15 residues long. Germline V gene sequence: CDR1 DFQATT, CDR2 SNEGSKA (reference sequence). CDR3 protein: CSARVPSGGTDEQFF. The CDR3 DNA is TGCAGTGCTAGAGTCCCTAGCGGGGGGACTGATGAGCAGTTCTTC.

The genes are TRBV13 and TRBJ2-1, with D perhaps matching TRBD1 (6 bases). Germline CDR1 and CDR2: PRHDT and FYEKMQ (reference sequence). V lost 5 bases and J lost 9, with 17 bases in between. This CDR3 has 14 amino acids. The chain's CDR3 is CASSQARTVSEQFF. CDR3 in DNA: TGTGCCAGCAGCCAAGCCCGGACAGTCTCTGAGCAGTTCTTC.

V usage is TRBV7-2 and J usage is TRBJ1-1; D unresolved. CDR3 length: 18 amino acids. The V gene lost 1 base and the J gene lost 0 bases, with 18 bases spanning the gap. Germline V CDR1 and CDR2: SGHTA, FQGNSA. The CDR3 here is CASSLVRPGINMNTEAFF. CDR3 nucleotide sequence: TGTGCCAGCAGCTTAGTCCGTCCGGGGATTAACATGAACACTGAAGCTTTCTTT.

The rearrangement joins TRBV19 to TRBJ2-4; no clear D gene. V gave up 3 bases and J gave up 5 bases, with 5 bases separating them. The germline V gene has CDR1 LNHDA and CDR2 SQIVND (reference sequence). The CDR3 consists of 12 residues. In nucleotides, the CDR3 is TGTGCCAGTAGTATTCCGGAAAACATTCAGTACTTC. This encodes CASSIPENIQYF.

In this sample, this clonotype turned up many times. The CDR3 nucleotides read TGTGCCATCAGACCGGGACAGGGGGCCCCTGGCTATGGCTACACCTTC. Translated, it gives CAIRPGQGAPGYGYTF. This chain connects TRBV10-3 to TRBJ1-2; 12 nucleotides line up with TRBD1. There are 16 residues in the CDR3. The germline V gene has CDR1 ENHRY and CDR2 SYGVKD. V shed 6 bases, J shed 4 bases, and the junction held 9 bases outside the gene matches.

The table lists this clonotype with many counts. Written as DNA, the CDR3 is TGTGCCAGCAGCTCGAACGAGCGGGGTCACAGCTCCTACAATGAGCAGTTCTTC. Translated, it gives CASSSNERGHSSYNEQFF. V gene TRBV7-2 combines with J gene TRBJ2-1; TRBD2 agrees at 7 bases. Germline lookup yields CDR1 SGHTA and CDR2 FQGNSA. The CDR3 length is 18 residues. The ends lost 4 bases at V and 0 bases at J; junction bases unmatched: 12.

Ten or more counts support this clonotype. This rearrangement joins TRBV18 to TRBJ2-7; 7 bases match TRBD1. This CDR3 has 15 amino acids. Germline CDR1 reads KGHSH; CDR2 reads LQKENI. V shed 3 bases, J shed 3 bases, and the junction held 8 bases outside the gene matches. The CDR3 bases are TGTGCCAGCTCACCTTCGGGACAGCCTAACTACGAGCAGTACTTC. Its translation: CASSPSGQPNYEQYF. Full variable domain (outside the CDR3, taken from reference TRBV18 and TRBJ2-7): NAGVMQNPRHLVRRRGQEARLRCSPMKGHSHVYWYRQLPEEGLKFMVYLQKENIIDESGMPKERFSAEFPKEGPSILRIQQVVRGDSAAYFCASSPSGQPNYEQYFGPGTRLTVT.

The chain has TRBV6-1 and TRBJ1-5; D might be TRBD1 (6 bases). Germline V CDR1 and CDR2: MNHNS, SASEGT. The CDR3 consists of 15 residues. V shed 2 bases and J shed 6 bases, with 14 bases lying between them. For the CDR3, the DNA is TGTGCCAGCAGTGAATATTGGCAGGGGAGTCAGCCCCAGCATTTT. Amino acid sequence: CASSEYWQGSQPQHF.

This chain connects TRBV28 to TRBJ2-5; D gene unclear. CDR3 length: 13 residues. V dropped 7 bases and J dropped 5 bases, with 14 bases sitting between them. In germline, CDR1 is MDHEN, CDR2 SYDVKM. Here the CDR3 reads CASNLGFQETQYF. CDR3 in DNA: TGTGCCAGCAACTTAGGGTTTCAGGAGACCCAGTACTTC.

The rearrangement joins TRBV3-1 to TRBJ1-1; D is unclear. The CDR3 is made up of 17 amino acids. The V and J ends lost 1 base and 1 base respectively, with 16 bases between them. Germline V gene lookup returns CDR1 LGHDT and CDR2 YNNKEL (reference sequence). DNA of the CDR3: TGTGCCAGCAGCCAAGCGGCCCCCCGGGCAGAGAACACTGAAGCTTTCTTT. It is translated as CASSQAAPRAENTEAFF. Full variable domain (outside the CDR3, taken from reference TRBV3-1 and TRBJ1-1): DTAVSQTPKYLVTQMGNDKSIKCEQNLGHDTMYWYKQDSKKFLKIMFSYNNKELIINETVPNRFSPKSPDKAHLNLHINSLELGDSAVYFCASSQAAPRAENTEAFFGQGTRLTVV.

Concerning this clonotype: It may be a read error: a sequence one base away is much more abundant. V usage is TRBV4-1 and J usage is TRBJ1-1, with unresolved D. CDR1 MGHRA and CDR2 YSYEKL come from the germline V gene. The CDR3 is 16 residues long. CDR3 loop: CTSSQEGSRQNTEAFF. CDR3 in DNA: TGCACCAGCAGCCAAGAAGGGTCACGGCAGAACACTGAAGCTTTCTTT.

The V call is TRBV6-9, the J call TRBJ1-2; D uncertain. Trimming cost V 3 bases and J 1 base, with 9 bases left between them. CDR3 length: 14 residues. Looked up from germline, CDR1 is MNHGY and CDR2 is SVAAGI. CDR3 in amino acids: CASSYRDFNYGYTF. CDR3 DNA sequence: TGTGCCAGCAGTTACCGCGATTTTAACTATGGCTACACCTTC.

This clonotype has only a few counts. Being one base from a much bigger clone, this may be a read error. The chain is built from TRBV7-2 and TRBJ1-5; a weak D match, TRBD1 (6 bases). The CDR3 extends over 16 amino acids. Per the germline V gene, CDR1 is SGHTA and CDR2 is FQGNSA. DNA for the CDR3: TGTGCCAGCAGCCATAACAGGGATGGAGGCAATCAGCCCCAGCGTTTT. Its translation: CASSHNRDGGNQPQRF. Filled out from reference TRBV7-2 and TRBJ1-5, the complete variable domain reads GAGVSQSPSNKVTEKGKDVELRCDPISGHTALYWYRQSLGQGLEFLIYFQGNSAPDKSGLPSDRFSAERTGGSVSTLTIQRTQQEDSAVYLCASSHNRDGGNQPQRFGDGTRLSIL.

Points on this clonotype: At one end the junction does not follow the germline gene, possibly because of a read error. The chain carries TRBV20-1 and TRBJ1-3; D is undetermined. Germline CDR1 DFQATT, CDR2 SNEGSKA (reference sequence). This CDR3 is 14 amino acids long. DNA for the CDR3: TGCAGTGCTAGAGTCAGTTTTCCTGGAGACACCATATATTTT. Translated, it gives CSARVSFPGDTIYF.

This clonotype showed up just a few times. This chain links TRBV7-3 with TRBJ1-6; a possible D gene is TRBD1 (5 bases). This CDR3 spans 17 amino acids. CDR1 is SGHTA and CDR2 is FQGTGA in the germline V gene. V lost 5 bases and J lost 0, with 14 bases in between. The CDR3 nucleotides are TGTGCCAGCAGCCCCAGGGCGGAGAGCTCCTATAATTCACCCCTCCACTTT. Translation gives CASSPRAESSYNSPLHF.

In this sample, this clonotype turned up a few times. The chain uses TRBV6-1 and TRBJ1-5; 8 nucleotides agree with TRBD1. Germline CDR1 reads MNHNS; CDR2 reads SASEGT. CDR3 length equals 14 residues. V lost 6 bases to trimming and J lost 11 bases; unmatched junction nucleotides: 12. CDR3 nucleotides: TGTGCCAGCAGCGAGACAGGGGCCCCTCATTCCCAGCATTTT. Translated, it gives CASSETGAPHSQHF.

At least ten counts were recorded for this clonotype. This rearrangement joins TRBV6-5 to TRBJ1-2; no clear D gene. The germline V gene encodes CDR1 MNHEY and CDR2 SVGAGI. The CDR3 runs to 12 residues. Trimming pared 4 bases from V and 9 bases from J, leaving 12 bases between. The CDR3 spells CASSFEGHSYTF. The CDR3, as DNA: TGTGCCAGCAGTTTTGAGGGTCATAGCTACACCTTC.

This clonotype occurred a few times. The chain is built from TRBV12-5 and TRBJ2-4, with 10 bases matching TRBD2. This CDR3 is built from 16 residues. Germline V gene data show CDR1 as LGHNT and CDR2 as FRNRAP. The V segment lost 4 bases and the J segment 7 bases; nucleotides outside the gene matches: 10. The CDR3 sequence is CASGSGLAEFRNIQYF. The CDR3 DNA reads as TGTGCTAGTGGTTCCGGACTAGCGGAGTTTCGGAACATTCAGTACTTC. The full variable domain, its missing parts supplied by reference TRBV12-5 and TRBJ2-4, is DARVTQTPRHKVTEMGQEVTMRCQPILGHNTVFWYRQTMMQGLELLAYFRNRAPLDDSGMPKDRFSAEMPDATLATLKIQPSEPRDSAVYFCASGSGLAEFRNIQYFGAGTRLSVL.

This clonotype was observed a few times. With a much larger clone just one base away, this may be a read error. This chain connects TRBV27 to TRBJ1-1; D gene ambiguous. CDR1 and CDR2 (germline): MNHEY, SMNVEV (reference sequence). The CDR3 covers 14 residues. In DNA, the CDR3 is TGTGCCAACAGTTTCGAGGGATTGAACACTGAAGCTTTCTTT. This gives the protein CANSFEGLNTEAFF.